The source of this TCR beta chain is a study of T cell repertoires in cytomegalovirus infection. Study-level results: What dominated the ex vivo response were HLA-C-restricted CMV-specific TCR beta clonotypes.

This clonotype showed up just a few times. Its specificity is unknown. TCRdb fed the reads into MiXCR, producing one record per CDR3 protein. The table includes 750,000 to 900,000 distinct CDR3 sequences, 25% to 35% detected once. The CDR3 has 14 residues. Germline CDR1 is MNHNS and CDR2 is SASEGT. V dropped 6 bases and J dropped 7; count of bases not matched to a gene: 9. This clonotype was obtained from a human donor in good health (CMV status not recorded). Some clones in this sample may be carry-over from other donors' samples. The sample here was cultured CD8+ T cells from PBMCs, taken from culture after CMV antigen stimulation. The chain has TRBV6-1 and TRBJ1-1, with TRBD1 identical over 9 bases. The CDR3 sequence: CASRRGTGRGEAFF. Written as DNA, the CDR3 is TGTGCCAGCAGACGCGGGACAGGGAGGGGTGAAGCTTTCTTT.